The table lists the clone carrying this T cell receptor beta chain with many counts. Its antigen is not identified. This sample is drawn from a study of identical twins. General observations from the study: The models systematically underestimated how much out-of-frame TCR alpha was shared in monozygotic twins.

CDR1 MNHEY and CDR2 SVGAGI come from the germline V gene. The V and J ends lost 4 bases and 7 bases, in that order; junction bases with no gene match: 7. The CDR3 sequence is 14 residues long. Template switching added a universal primer site, and cDNA bore unique molecular identifiers. Using its own MiXCR run on the 5' RACE reads, TCRdb lists one record per CDR3 protein. The sample has roughly 750,000 distinct CDR3 sequences, less than 25% seen once. This sample was shared with a second study, whose subject was T cells expressing NK-cell markers.

This chain links TRBV6-5 with TRBJ2-1; 7 nucleotides agree with TRBD2. Material for sequencing was PBMCs. This receptor was taken from a woman between 18 and 29 years old in good health. The CDR3 DNA reads TGTGCCAGCAGTTTCGGCGGGAGAAGGAATGAGCAGTTCTTC. As protein: CASSFGGRRNEQFF.